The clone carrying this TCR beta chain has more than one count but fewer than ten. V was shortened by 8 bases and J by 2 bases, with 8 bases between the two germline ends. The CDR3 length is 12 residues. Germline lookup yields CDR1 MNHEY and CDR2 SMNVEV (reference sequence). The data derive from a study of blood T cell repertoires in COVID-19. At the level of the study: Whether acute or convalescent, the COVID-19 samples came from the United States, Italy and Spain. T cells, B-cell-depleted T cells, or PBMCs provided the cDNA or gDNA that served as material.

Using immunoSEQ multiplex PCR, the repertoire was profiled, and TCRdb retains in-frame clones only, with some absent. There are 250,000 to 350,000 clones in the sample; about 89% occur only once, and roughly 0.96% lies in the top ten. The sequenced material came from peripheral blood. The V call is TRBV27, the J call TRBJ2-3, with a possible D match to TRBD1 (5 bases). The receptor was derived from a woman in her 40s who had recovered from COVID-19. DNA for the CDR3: TGTGCCAGCGGACAAGACACAGATACGCAGTATTTT. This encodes CASGQDTDTQYF.